The source of this T cell receptor beta chain is a study of identical twins. This CDR3 has 14 residues. V was trimmed by 0 bases and J by 8 bases, leaving 12 bases between them. CDR1 and CDR2 (germline): SGHRS, YFSETQ. Findings and caveats of the study: Cross-sectional statistical analysis was relied on for the conclusions, without the same donors being followed. Out-of-frame alpha sequences common to twins exhibited an excess of low generation probability.

Addition of a universal primer site occurred through template switching, and cDNA carried unique molecular identifiers. TCRdb processed the 5' RACE reads anew with MiXCR; each CDR3 protein has one entry. The top ten clones hold approximately 3.2% of a sample with approximately 600,000 distinct CDR3 sequences, around 9.6% of them seen once. This clonotype was picked up many times. The target antigen is unknown. The same specimen was also included in a second study, on yellow fever vaccine responses in identical twins.

The TCR originated in a woman in her late teens or twenties in good health. The sequenced sample was PBMCs. The V gene is TRBV5-1, the J gene TRBJ2-4; no reliable D call. The CDR3 is CASSLEGPQDIQYF. The CDR3 bases are TGCGCCAGCAGCTTGGAGGGCCCCCAGGACATTCAGTACTTC.